The clone carrying this TCR beta chain was observed a few times. CDR1 and CDR2 (germline): LGHDT, YNNKEL (reference sequence). The CDR3 runs to 16 residues. The V segment lost 0 bases and the J segment 3 bases; nucleotides outside the gene matches: 5. This table comes from immunoSEQ multiplex PCR, and its TCRdb copy is limited to in-frame clones, with some not included. The sample has 200,000 to 300,000 clones, around 82% seen once. This sample was taken from a study of blood T cell repertoires in COVID-19. At the level of the study: Sources were T cells, B-cell-depleted T cells, or PBMCs; the material itself was cDNA or gDNA.

This TCR came from a woman aged 40-49 years who had been exposed to COVID-19. Material: PBMCs or T cells enriched from blood (not recorded which). The chain combines TRBV3-1 (or the pseudogene TRBV3-2) with TRBJ2-7; 10 nucleotides align to TRBD1. CDR3 coding DNA: TGTGCCAGCAGCCAAGAGTGGGGGGACAGGGGCTACGAGCAGTACTTC. It translates to CASSQEWGDRGYEQYF.